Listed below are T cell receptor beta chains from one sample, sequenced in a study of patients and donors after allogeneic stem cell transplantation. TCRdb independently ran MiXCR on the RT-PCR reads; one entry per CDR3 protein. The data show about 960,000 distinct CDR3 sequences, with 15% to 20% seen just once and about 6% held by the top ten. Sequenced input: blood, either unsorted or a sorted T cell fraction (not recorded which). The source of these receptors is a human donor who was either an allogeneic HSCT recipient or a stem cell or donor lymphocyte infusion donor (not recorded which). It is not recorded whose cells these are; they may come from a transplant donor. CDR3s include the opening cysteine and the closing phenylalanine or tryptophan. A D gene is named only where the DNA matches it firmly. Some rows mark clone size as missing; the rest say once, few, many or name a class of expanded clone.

CDR3nt: TGTGCCAGCAGCCAATTTACTAGCGAGACCCAGTACTTC; CDR3aa: CASSQFTSETQYF; d_gene: .; v_gene: TRBV4-2; j_gene: TRBJ2-5; abundance: few
CDR3nt: TGTGCCAGCAGTCCCGTTGCAGTTAGCAATCAGCCCCAGCATTTT; CDR3aa: CASSPVAVSNQPQHF; d_gene: .; v_gene: TRBV6-1; j_gene: TRBJ1-5; abundance: .
CDR3nt: TGTGCCAGCAGTCTCATGACAGGGCAAATCTATGGCTACACCTTC; CDR3aa: CASSLMTGQIYGYTF; d_gene: TRBD1; v_gene: TRBV12-3/TRBV12-4; j_gene: TRBJ1-2; abundance: many
CDR3nt: TGCGCCAGCAGCCAATGGGGCGGCGGGGCCTCCTACGAGCAGTACTTC; CDR3aa: CASSQWGGGASYEQYF; d_gene: .; v_gene: TRBV4-1; j_gene: TRBJ2-7; abundance: .
CDR3nt: TGTGCCAGCAGTGGGGTAGGTGGTTCCGCGCAGTACTTC; CDR3aa: CASSGVGGSAQYF; d_gene: .; v_gene: TRBV2; j_gene: TRBJ2-7; abundance: .
CDR3nt: TGCGGAGGGGGACAGGGAAGCGAAAAACTGTTTTTT; CDR3aa: CGGGQGSEKLFF; d_gene: TRBD1; v_gene: TRBV20-1; j_gene: TRBJ1-4; abundance: .
CDR3nt: TGTGCCAGCAGCTTTTTCCATTCAAGGGCAGATACGCAGTATTTT; CDR3aa: CASSFFHSRADTQYF; d_gene: .; v_gene: TRBV5-8; j_gene: TRBJ2-3; abundance: .
CDR3nt: TGCGCCAGCAGCTCCCCCCCCGGGACTCGGAACTTTCAAGAGACCCAGTACTTC; CDR3aa: CASSSPPGTRNFQETQYF; d_gene: .; v_gene: TRBV5-1; j_gene: TRBJ2-5; abundance: .
CDR3nt: TGTGCCAGCAGCCAAGTTAAGGGGGAGACCCAGTACTTC; CDR3aa: CASSQVKGETQYF; d_gene: .; v_gene: TRBV14; j_gene: TRBJ2-5; abundance: .
CDR3nt: TGTGCCAGCAGCGCTTTGCCCGGGACAGGGGCAGGATATGAAAAACTGTTTTTT; CDR3aa: CASSALPGTGAGYEKLFF; d_gene: TRBD1; v_gene: TRBV28; j_gene: TRBJ1-4; abundance: few
CDR3nt: TGTGCCAGCAGATTGGGACAGTATAGCAATCAGCCCCAGCATTTT; CDR3aa: CASRLGQYSNQPQHF; d_gene: TRBD1; v_gene: TRBV12-3/TRBV12-4; j_gene: TRBJ1-5; abundance: .
CDR3nt: TGTGCCAGCAGCTCCTCGGGACTCCTAAATGAGCAGTTCTTC; CDR3aa: CASSSSGLLNEQFF; d_gene: .; v_gene: TRBV7-2; j_gene: TRBJ2-1; abundance: few
CDR3nt: TGCGCCAGCAGCCTGCCGGGACAGAACACCGGGGAGCTGTTTTTT; CDR3aa: CASSLPGQNTGELFF; d_gene: .; v_gene: TRBV5-1; j_gene: TRBJ2-2; abundance: few
CDR3nt: TGCGCCAGCAGCTTGGAGGCCCATCGGAGGTACAATGAGCAGTTCTTC; CDR3aa: CASSLEAHRRYNEQFF; d_gene: .; v_gene: TRBV5-1; j_gene: TRBJ2-1; abundance: few
CDR3nt: TGTGCCAGCAGCTTAGGGGGGGCCGCTATCCGTTACGAGCAGTACTTC; CDR3aa: CASSLGGAAIRYEQYF; d_gene: .; v_gene: TRBV7-9; j_gene: TRBJ2-7; abundance: .
CDR3nt: TGTGCCAGCAGCTTAGGGGCTAGACCCACCGGGGAGCTGTTTTTT; CDR3aa: CASSLGARPTGELFF; d_gene: .; v_gene: TRBV11-2; j_gene: TRBJ2-2; abundance: few
CDR3nt: TGTGCCACCCCGGGACAGGGATCGACCGGGGAGCTGTTTTTT; CDR3aa: CATPGQGSTGELFF; d_gene: TRBD1; v_gene: TRBV12-3/TRBV12-4; j_gene: TRBJ2-2; abundance: many
CDR3nt: TGCGCCAGCAGCCAAGCGGCGGGTAACACCATATATTTT; CDR3aa: CASSQAAGNTIYF; d_gene: .; v_gene: TRBV4-3; j_gene: TRBJ1-3; abundance: many
CDR3nt: TGTGCCAGCATTACCCAGGGTTTTGGGACTGAAGCTTTCTTT; CDR3aa: CASITQGFGTEAFF; d_gene: .; v_gene: TRBV2; j_gene: TRBJ1-1; abundance: .
CDR3nt: TGTGCCAGCAGCTTCCCCCGGGGGGACGAGCAGTACTTC; CDR3aa: CASSFPRGDEQYF; d_gene: TRBD2; v_gene: TRBV7-2; j_gene: TRBJ2-7; abundance: .
CDR3nt: TGTGCCAGCAGTTTCTTTCGAGACAGGGTGTTTGGCTACACCTTC; CDR3aa: CASSFFRDRVFGYTF; d_gene: TRBD1; v_gene: TRBV27; j_gene: TRBJ1-2; abundance: .
CDR3nt: TGTGCCAGCAGCCCGGGACTAGCGATCCACGAGCAGTACTTC; CDR3aa: CASSPGLAIHEQYF; d_gene: TRBD2; v_gene: TRBV12-3/TRBV12-4; j_gene: TRBJ2-7; abundance: few
CDR3nt: TGTGCCATCAGTGTTAGTTCCCCCACCCCCGACGAGCAGTACTTC; CDR3aa: CAISVSSPTPDEQYF; d_gene: .; v_gene: TRBV10-3; j_gene: TRBJ2-7; abundance: .
CDR3nt: TGTGCCAGCAGCTGGGGAGCGAACACCGGGGAGCTGTTTTTT; CDR3aa: CASSWGANTGELFF; d_gene: .; v_gene: TRBV5-6; j_gene: TRBJ2-2; abundance: few
CDR3nt: TGTGCCAGCAGCTTAGCAGTTCACGGCTCCCGCTACTTC; CDR3aa: CASSLAVHGSRYF; d_gene: .; v_gene: TRBV11-2; j_gene: TRBJ2-7; abundance: few
CDR3nt: TGTGCCAGCCGACAGGGAAACTACAATGAGCAGTTCTTC; CDR3aa: CASRQGNYNEQFF; d_gene: TRBD1; v_gene: TRBV6-1; j_gene: TRBJ2-1; abundance: .
CDR3nt: TGTGCCAGCAGATACAGGGTTCGGGATTCACCCCTCCACTTT; CDR3aa: CASRYRVRDSPLHF; d_gene: .; v_gene: TRBV12-3/TRBV12-4; j_gene: TRBJ1-6; abundance: .